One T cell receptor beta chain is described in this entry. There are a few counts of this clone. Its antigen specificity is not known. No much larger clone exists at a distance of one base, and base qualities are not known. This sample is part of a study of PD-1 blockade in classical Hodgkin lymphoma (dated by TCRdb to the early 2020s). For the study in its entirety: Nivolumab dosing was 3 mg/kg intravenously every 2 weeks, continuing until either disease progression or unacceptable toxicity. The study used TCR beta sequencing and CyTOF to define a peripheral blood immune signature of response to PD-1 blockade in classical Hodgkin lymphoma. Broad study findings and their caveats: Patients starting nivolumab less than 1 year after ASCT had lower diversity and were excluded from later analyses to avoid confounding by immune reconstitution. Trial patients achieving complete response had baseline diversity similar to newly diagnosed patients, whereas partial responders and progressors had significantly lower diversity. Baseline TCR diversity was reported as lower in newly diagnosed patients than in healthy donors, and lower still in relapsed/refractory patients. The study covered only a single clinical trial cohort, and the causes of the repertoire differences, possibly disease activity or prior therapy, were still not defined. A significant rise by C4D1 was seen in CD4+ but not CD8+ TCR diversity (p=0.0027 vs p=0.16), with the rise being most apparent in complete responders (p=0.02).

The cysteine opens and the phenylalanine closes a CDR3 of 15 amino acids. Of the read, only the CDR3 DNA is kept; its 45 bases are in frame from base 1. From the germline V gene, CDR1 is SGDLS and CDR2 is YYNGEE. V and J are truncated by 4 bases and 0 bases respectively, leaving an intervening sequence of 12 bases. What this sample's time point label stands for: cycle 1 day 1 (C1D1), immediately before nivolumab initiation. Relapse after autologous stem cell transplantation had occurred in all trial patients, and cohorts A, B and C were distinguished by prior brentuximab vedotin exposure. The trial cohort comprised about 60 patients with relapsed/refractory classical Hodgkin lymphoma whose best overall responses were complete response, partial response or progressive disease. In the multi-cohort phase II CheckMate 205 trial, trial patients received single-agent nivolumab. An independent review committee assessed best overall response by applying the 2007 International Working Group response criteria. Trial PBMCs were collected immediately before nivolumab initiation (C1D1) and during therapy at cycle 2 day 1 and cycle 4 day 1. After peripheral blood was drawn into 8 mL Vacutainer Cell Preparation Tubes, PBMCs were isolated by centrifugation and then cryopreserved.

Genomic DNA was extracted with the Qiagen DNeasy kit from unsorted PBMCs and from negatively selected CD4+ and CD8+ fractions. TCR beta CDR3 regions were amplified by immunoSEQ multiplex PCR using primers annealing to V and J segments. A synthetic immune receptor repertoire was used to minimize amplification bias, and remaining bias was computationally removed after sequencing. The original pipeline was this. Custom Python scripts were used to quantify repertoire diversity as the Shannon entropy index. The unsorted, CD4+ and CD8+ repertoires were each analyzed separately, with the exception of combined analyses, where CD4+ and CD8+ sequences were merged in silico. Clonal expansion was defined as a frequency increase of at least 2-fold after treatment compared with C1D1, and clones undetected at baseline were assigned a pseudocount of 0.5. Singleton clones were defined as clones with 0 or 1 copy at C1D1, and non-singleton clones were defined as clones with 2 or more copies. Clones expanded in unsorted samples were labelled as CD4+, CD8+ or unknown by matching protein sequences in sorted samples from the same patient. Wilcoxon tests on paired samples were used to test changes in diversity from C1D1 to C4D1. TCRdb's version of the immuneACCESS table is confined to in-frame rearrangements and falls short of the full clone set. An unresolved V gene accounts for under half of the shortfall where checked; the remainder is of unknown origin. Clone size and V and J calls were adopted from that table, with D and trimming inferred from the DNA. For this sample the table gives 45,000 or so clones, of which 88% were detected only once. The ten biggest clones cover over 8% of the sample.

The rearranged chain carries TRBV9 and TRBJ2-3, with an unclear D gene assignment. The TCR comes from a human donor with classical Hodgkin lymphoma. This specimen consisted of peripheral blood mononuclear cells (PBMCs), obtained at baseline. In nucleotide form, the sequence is TGTGCCAGCAGCCCTTTTAGCAGAAGCACAGATACGCAGTATTTT. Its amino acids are CASSPFSRSTDTQYF.